These T cell receptor beta chains were read from a single sample in a study of T-cell reconstitution after alpha-beta-depleted transplantation in children. Using its own MiXCR run on the PCR reads, TCRdb lists one record per CDR3 protein. The sample includes a few hundred thousand distinct CDR3 sequences, over 20% of them seen just once. The sample consisted of PBMCs, taken before TCRalphabeta/CD19-depleted stem cell transplant. These receptors were obtained from a boy younger than two with Wiskott-Aldrich syndrome, due to receive a stem cell transplant. Both conserved end residues are part of each CDR3. The D gene is left open where the match is weak. Clone size is shown for a subset of rows, as once, few, many or a class of expanded clone.

j_call v_call d_call clone_size cdr3_aa cdr3_nt
TRBJ2-7 TRBV5-1 TRBD1 once CASSLQGQVDEQYF TGCGCCAGCAGCTTGCAAGGACAGGTCGACGAGCAGTACTTC
TRBJ1-3 TRBV4-2 TRBD1 few CASAKQGTGRNTIYF TGTGCCAGCGCGAAACAGGGGACTGGAAGAAACACCATATATTTT
TRBJ2-6 TRBV6-4 . . CASSDSKLAGGANVLTF TGTGCCAGCAGTGACTCGAAACTCGCTGGTGGGGCCAACGTCCTGACTTTC
TRBJ2-1 TRBV29-1 . . CSVSNEQFF TGCAGCGTTTCCAATGAGCAGTTCTTC
TRBJ2-1 TRBV5-1 . . CASSLGGQPSYNEQFF TGCGCCAGCAGCTTGGGTGGGCAGCCCTCCTACAATGAGCAGTTCTTC
TRBJ2-2 TRBV12-3/TRBV12-4 TRBD1 few CASSPTGWPTGELFF TGTGCCAGCAGTCCGACAGGGTGGCCCACCGGGGAGCTGTTTTTT
TRBJ2-7 TRBV3-1 . . CASSPSQSYYEQYF TGTGCCAGCAGCCCATCGCAGAGCTACTACGAGCAGTACTTC
TRBJ2-7 TRBV20-1 . few CSASSGRRNEQYF TGCAGTGCTAGTTCCGGGCGAAGGAACGAGCAGTACTTC
TRBJ2-3 TRBV4-2 TRBD2 few CASSAGGRGPDTQYF TGTGCCAGCAGCGCGGGAGGTCGGGGACCAGATACGCAGTATTTT
TRBJ2-1 TRBV29-1 TRBD2 . CSVEGLAGGPSGEQFF TGCAGCGTTGAAGGACTAGCGGGAGGACCCTCGGGGGAGCAGTTCTTC
TRBJ1-1 TRBV28 TRBD1 . CASSSSDRANTEAFF TGTGCCAGCAGTTCCTCGGACAGGGCAAACACTGAAGCTTTCTTT
TRBJ2-1 TRBV28 TRBD2 few CASSLRAGVGNNEQFF TGTGCCAGCAGTTTACGAGCGGGAGTCGGGAACAATGAGCAGTTCTTC
TRBJ2-5 TRBV12-3/TRBV12-4 TRBD2 . CASCLARLLAGYQETQYF TGTGCCAGCTGTTTAGCCAGGTTACTAGCGGGGTACCAAGAGACCCAGTACTTC
TRBJ2-1 TRBV7-2 . . CASSSGVGKGQFF TGTGCCAGCAGCTCCGGAGTGGGAAAGGGTCAGTTCTTC
TRBJ2-3 TRBV12-3/TRBV12-4 . . CASSNLGTDTQYF TGTGCCAGCAGCAATCTAGGCACAGATACGCAGTATTTT
TRBJ1-1 TRBV14 . . CASSQDLARNTEAFF TGTGCCAGCAGCCAAGATCTGGCGAGGAACACTGAAGCTTTCTTT
TRBJ2-7 TRBV5-1 TRBD2 few CASALGGSSYEQYF TGCGCCAGCGCCCTGGGCGGGAGTTCCTACGAGCAGTACTTC
TRBJ2-7 TRBV28 TRBD1 many CASSSLDRTDEQYF TGTGCCAGCAGTTCTTTGGACAGGACGGACGAGCAGTACTTC
TRBJ2-3 TRBV7-2 TRBD2 . CASSSTSGTDTQYF TGTGCCAGCAGCTCGACTAGCGGGACAGATACGCAGTATTTT
TRBJ1-5 TRBV5-1 . . CASSFLPDQPQHF TGCGCCAGCAGCTTCCTACCTGATCAGCCCCAGCATTTT
TRBJ2-5 TRBV4-1 TRBD2 . CASSLRTSGGQETQYF TGCGCCAGCAGCCTCCGGACTAGCGGGGGCCAAGAGACCCAGTACTTC
TRBJ2-7 TRBV5-1 TRBD1 . CASSFVQGAGLGEQYF TGCGCCAGCAGCTTCGTACAGGGGGCTGGATTGGGGGAGCAGTACTTC
TRBJ2-5 TRBV5-1 . few CASSLSQSRAETQYF TGCGCCAGCAGCTTATCCCAATCCAGGGCAGAGACCCAGTACTTC